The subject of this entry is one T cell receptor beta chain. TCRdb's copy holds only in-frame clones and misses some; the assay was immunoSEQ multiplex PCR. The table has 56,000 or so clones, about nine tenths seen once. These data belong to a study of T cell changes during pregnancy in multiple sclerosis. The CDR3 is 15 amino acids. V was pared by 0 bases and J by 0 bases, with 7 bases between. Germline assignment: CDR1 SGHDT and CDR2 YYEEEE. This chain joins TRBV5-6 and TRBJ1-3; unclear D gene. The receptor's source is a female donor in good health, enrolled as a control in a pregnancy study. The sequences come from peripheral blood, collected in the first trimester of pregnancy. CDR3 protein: CASSLGASSGNTIYF. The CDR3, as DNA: TGTGCCAGCAGCTTGGGTGCCAGCTCTGGAAACACCATATATTTT.